Below, 3 T cell receptor beta chains from the same sample are listed, as sequenced in a study of T cell responses to AZD1222 COVID-19 vaccine. Profiling relied on immunoSEQ multiplex PCR, and the TCRdb table lists in-frame clones only, not all of them. The data contain about 48,000 clones, about 88% of them singletons. Sequencing was performed on peripheral blood, taken 28 days after the second AZD1222 dose. These receptors were collected from an adult who received the AZD1222 COVID-19 vaccine.

This clone has just one count. V usage is TRBV27 and J usage is TRBJ1-5; 10 bases fit TRBD1. The CDR3 is made up of 15 amino acids. The junction had 7 bases not matched to a gene; V was cut back by 5 bases and J by 6 bases. Germline CDR1 and CDR2: MNHEY and SMNVEV (reference sequence). CDR3 sequence: CASSLGTGEGQPQHF. In DNA, the CDR3 is TGTGCCAGCAGTCTAGGGACAGGGGAAGGTCAGCCCCAGCATTTT.

V and J are TRBV7-9 and TRBJ1-4; D may be TRBD1 (5 bases). Germline loops: CDR1 SEHNR, CDR2 FQNEAQ (reference sequence). This CDR3 contains 13 residues. V lost 5 bases and J 7 bases, leaving 11 bases between the germline ends. The CDR3 protein is CASSIQGSEKLFF. DNA of the CDR3: TGTGCCAGCAGCATCCAGGGAAGTGAAAAACTGTTTTTT.

This clone is a singleton in its sample. The chain recombines TRBV6-1 with TRBJ1-6; 8 bases line up with TRBD1. Germline CDR1 and CDR2: MNHNS and SASEGT. The length of the CDR3 is 17 residues. The V and J ends lost 2 bases and 10 bases, in that order; junction bases with no gene match: 13. The CDR3 loop reads CASSEQGANVGRSPLHF. CDR3 nucleotides: TGTGCCAGCAGTGAACAGGGGGCGAACGTCGGTAGGTCACCCCTCCACTTT.